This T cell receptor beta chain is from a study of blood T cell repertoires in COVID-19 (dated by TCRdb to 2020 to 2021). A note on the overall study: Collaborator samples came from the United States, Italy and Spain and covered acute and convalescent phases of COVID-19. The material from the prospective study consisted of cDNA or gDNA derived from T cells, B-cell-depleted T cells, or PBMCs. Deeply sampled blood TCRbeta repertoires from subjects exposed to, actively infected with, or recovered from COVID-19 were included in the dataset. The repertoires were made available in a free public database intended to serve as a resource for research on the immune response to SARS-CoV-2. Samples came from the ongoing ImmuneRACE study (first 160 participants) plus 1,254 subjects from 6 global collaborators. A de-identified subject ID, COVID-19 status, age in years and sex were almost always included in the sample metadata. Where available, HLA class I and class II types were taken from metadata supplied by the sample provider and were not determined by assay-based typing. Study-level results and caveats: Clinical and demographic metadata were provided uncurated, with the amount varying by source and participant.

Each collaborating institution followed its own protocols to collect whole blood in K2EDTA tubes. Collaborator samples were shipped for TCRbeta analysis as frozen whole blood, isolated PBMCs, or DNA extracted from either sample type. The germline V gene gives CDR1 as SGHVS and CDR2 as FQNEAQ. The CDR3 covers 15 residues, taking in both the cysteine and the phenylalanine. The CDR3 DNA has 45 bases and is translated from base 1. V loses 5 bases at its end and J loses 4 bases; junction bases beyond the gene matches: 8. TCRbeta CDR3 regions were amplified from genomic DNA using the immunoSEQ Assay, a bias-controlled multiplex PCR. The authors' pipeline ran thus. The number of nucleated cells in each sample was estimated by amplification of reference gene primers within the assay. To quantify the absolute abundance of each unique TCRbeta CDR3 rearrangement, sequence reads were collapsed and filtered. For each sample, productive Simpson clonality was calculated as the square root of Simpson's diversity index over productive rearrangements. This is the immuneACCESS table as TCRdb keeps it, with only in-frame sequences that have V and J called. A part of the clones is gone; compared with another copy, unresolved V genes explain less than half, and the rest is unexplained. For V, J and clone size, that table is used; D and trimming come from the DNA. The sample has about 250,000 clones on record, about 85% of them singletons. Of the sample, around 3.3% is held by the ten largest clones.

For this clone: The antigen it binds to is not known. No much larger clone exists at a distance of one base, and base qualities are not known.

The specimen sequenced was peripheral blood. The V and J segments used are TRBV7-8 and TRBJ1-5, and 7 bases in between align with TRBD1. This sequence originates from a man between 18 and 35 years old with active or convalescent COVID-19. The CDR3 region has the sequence CASSGQALINQPQHF. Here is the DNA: TGTGCCAGCAGCGGACAGGCGCTTATTAATCAGCCCCAGCATTTT.